Listed here are 30 T cell receptor beta chains from one sample, sequenced in a study of blood T cells in healthy people across ages (dated by TCRdb to the mid-2010s). The library relied on 5' RACE. Sequencing was performed on an Illumina HiSeq 2500. A second roughly 7 to 11 cycle PCR used a sample-barcoded 5' primer and a J-beta primer mix. The raw public reads went through TCRdb reprocessing: fastp at Q25, MiXCR clone calling, in-frame beta chains kept. Each record represents a unique CDR3 protein, reported with the most common genes and DNA among its rows. This sample comprises hundreds of thousands of distinct CDR3 sequences, around 43% of them detected only once. The ten largest clones capture approximately 31% of the sample. The sequenced sample was blood. The origin of the receptors is a man aged 80 or over in good health.

The table lists this clonotype with a count of one. The V gene is TRBV20-1, the J gene TRBJ1-5; D not certain. CDR3 size: 13 residues. The V end lost 3 bases, the J end lost 1 base, and 7 bases lay between the germline ends. Germline CDR1 is DFQATT and CDR2 is SNEGSKA (reference sequence). CDR3 nucleotides: TGCAGTGCTAGTATGTTCAGCAATCAGCCCCAGCATTTT. Its protein is CSASMFSNQPQHF.

The chain combines TRBV20-1 with TRBJ2-3; possibly TRBD1 or TRBD2 for D (5 bases each). The germline V and J ends were trimmed by 8 bases and 2 bases, with 14 bases remaining between them. Per the germline V gene, CDR1 is DFQATT and CDR2 is SNEGSKA (reference sequence). CDR3 size: 13 residues. CDR3 bases: TGCAGTACTGCGGTGGGGGACACAGATACGCAGTATTTT. This translates into CSTAVGDTDTQYF.

This clonotype was recorded a few times. The chain links TRBV12-3 or TRBV12-4 to TRBJ2-1, with TRBD2 as a possible D gene (5 bases). The CDR3 consists of 11 residues. Trimming pared 8 bases from V and 13 bases from J, leaving 15 bases between. This CDR3 is CASSWGETQFF. Written as DNA, the CDR3 is TGTGCCAGCTCTTGGGGAGAGACCCAGTTCTTC.

V usage is TRBV28 and J usage is TRBJ2-7; no clear D gene. The CDR3 is 13 residues long. V was shortened by 2 bases and J by 2 bases, with 7 bases between the two germline ends. The germline V gene encodes CDR1 MDHEN and CDR2 SYDVKM. This chain's CDR3 is CASSLTVPYEQYF. As DNA, the CDR3 is TGTGCCAGCAGTTTAACAGTCCCCTACGAGCAGTACTTC.

Details on this clonotype: One end of the junction fails to match germline, which may point to a read error. The rearrangement joins TRBV9 to TRBJ2-1; D possibly corresponds to TRBD1 (5 bases). This CDR3 comprises 14 residues. CDR1 SGDLS and CDR2 YYNGEE come from the germline V gene. The CDR3 DNA follows: TGTGCCAGCATCGTACTCACAGGTCCTAATGAGCAGTTCTTC. Its translation: CASIVLTGPNEQFF.

This clonotype has just a few counts. The rearrangement joins TRBV30 to TRBJ2-1; D is uncertain. The CDR3 length is 14 residues. Trimming took off 0 bases at V and 1 base at J, with 7 bases between the two ends. Germline values: CDR1 GTSNPN, CDR2 SVGIG (reference sequence). CDR3 sequence: CAWSVGSSYNEQFF. DNA of the CDR3: TGTGCCTGGAGTGTAGGCAGTTCCTACAATGAGCAGTTCTTC. Variable domain in full (rest from reference TRBV30 and TRBJ2-1): SQTIHQWPATLVQPVGSPLSLECTVEGTSNPNLYWYRQAAGRGLQLLFYSVGIGQISSEVPQNLSASRPQDRQFILSSKKLLLSDSGFYLCAWSVGSSYNEQFFGPGTRLTVL.

This clonotype was seen at least ten times. CDR3 sequence: CSVTGFLGTGELFF. The CDR3 coding sequence is TGCAGCGTTACAGGGTTCTTGGGCACCGGGGAGCTGTTTTTT. V usage is TRBV29-1 and J usage is TRBJ2-2, with D perhaps TRBD1 (6 bases). The CDR3 covers 14 residues. Trimming removed 5 bases from V and 4 bases from J, with 14 bases in between. Germline V gives CDR1 SQVTM, CDR2 ANQGSEA.

Concerning this clonotype: This could be a read error, since a much larger clone is one nucleotide away. This rearrangement joins TRBV4-2 to TRBJ2-1; D is perhaps TRBD1 or TRBD2 (5 bases each). The better agreement between TRBJ2-7 and the DNA end casts doubt on the J call. Germline V gene sequence: CDR1 LGHNA, CDR2 YNFKEQ. This CDR3 comprises 17 residues. CDR3 nucleotides: TGTGCCAGCAGCCAGATGGGGGTAGGGGAAACCTACAATGAGCAGTACTTC. Its translation is CASSQMGVGETYNEQYF.

The rearrangement joins TRBV6-2 or TRBV6-3 to TRBJ1-2, with 7 nucleotides matching TRBD1. The CDR3 has 14 amino acids. The V gene end was trimmed by 7 bases and the J gene end by 8 bases; junction bases not matched to a gene: 13. Germline CDR1 reads MNHEY; CDR2 reads SVGEGT. In DNA, the CDR3 is TGTGCCAGCATAAGCGGGACAGCCTTCTACGGCTACACCTTC. Its protein is CASISGTAFYGYTF.

This chain links TRBV4-1 with TRBJ2-3, with D possibly TRBD2 on 5 matching bases. CDR1 and CDR2 (germline): MGHRA, YSYEKL. V dropped 4 bases and J dropped 4 bases, with 21 bases sitting between them. CDR3 length equals 17 residues. CDR3 region: CASSPRGEDFYPDTQYF. In nucleotides, the CDR3 is TGCGCCAGCAGCCCGCGCGGAGAGGACTTTTATCCAGATACGCAGTATTTT.

This clonotype was picked up many times. V usage is TRBV10-3 and J usage is TRBJ2-1, with unresolved D. Germline loops: CDR1 ENHRY, CDR2 SYGVKD. Trimming pared 2 bases from V and 4 bases from J, leaving 6 bases between. The CDR3 is made up of 13 amino acids. DNA of the CDR3: TGTGCCATCAGTGAGAACGGTTACAATGAGCAGTTCTTC. Translation: CAISENGYNEQFF.

In this sample, this clonotype turned up many times. A junction end diverges from the germline sequence, so it may reflect a read error. The V and J genes are TRBV12-3 or TRBV12-4 and TRBJ2-5, with 15 bases that match TRBD2. There are 15 residues in the CDR3. The CDR3: CASSLGTSGGRTQYF. DNA for the CDR3: TGTGCCAGCAGCTTAGGGACTAGCGGGGGGAGGACCCAGTACTTC.

This chain joins TRBV5-1 and TRBJ2-3; 10 bases map to TRBD2. Germline lookup yields CDR1 SGHRS and CDR2 YFSETQ. V lost 0 bases and J lost 0; bases outside the gene matches: 13. The CDR3 totals 20 residues. The DNA for the CDR3 is TGCGCCAGCAGCTTGGAGGGCGGGACTAGCGCCTGCACTAGCACAGATACGCAGTATTTT. It codes for CASSLEGGTSACTSTDTQYF.

A word on this clonotype: A much bigger clone sits one base away, suggesting this may be a read error. The chain recombines TRBV29-1 with TRBJ2-5, with D possibly TRBD1 on 8 matching bases. V was clipped by 8 bases and J by 4 bases, with 17 bases between them. Germline V gene data show CDR1 as SQVTM and CDR2 as ANQGSEA. This CDR3 has 13 amino acids. CDR3 nucleotide sequence: TGCAGCTTTGGTACAGGGGGGGGAGAGACCCAGTACTTC. The encoded protein is CSFGTGGGETQYF.

V is TRBV11-2 and J is TRBJ2-7, with 8 bases matching TRBD1. The length of the CDR3 is 17 residues. The junction had 12 bases not matched to a gene; V was cut back by 5 bases and J by 0 bases. Germline V gene sequence: CDR1 SGHAT, CDR2 FQNNGV. CDR3 coding DNA: TGTGCCAGCAGCCCAGAGGACAGGGTTGGAAACTCCTACGAGCAGTACTTC. Translated: CASSPEDRVGNSYEQYF.

There are a few counts of this clonotype. The chain has TRBV20-1 and TRBJ1-2, with D unresolved. Germline loops: CDR1 DFQATT, CDR2 SNEGSKA (reference sequence). V gave up 5 bases and J gave up 4 bases, with 14 bases separating them. This CDR3 comprises 13 residues. The CDR3 DNA reads as TGCAGTGCTTCCCCCTCGGGCCTCTATGGCTACACCTTC. Translation: CSASPSGLYGYTF.

This clonotype was counted a few times. V is TRBV6-5 and J is TRBJ2-7; maybe TRBD1 (6 bases). Trimming stripped 2 bases from V and 0 bases from J, with 14 bases between. The CDR3 runs to 16 residues. Germline CDR1 and CDR2: MNHEY and SVGAGI. The CDR3 DNA is TGTGCCAGCAGTTACGCGACAGGCTTAAGCTCCTACGAGCAGTACTTC. This encodes CASSYATGLSSYEQYF.

This clonotype was seen only a few times. The rearrangement uses TRBV5-1 and TRBJ2-7; 15 bases fit TRBD2. Germline CDR1 is SGHRS and CDR2 is YFSETQ. This CDR3 has 18 residues. The V and J ends lost 7 bases and 2 bases, in that order; junction bases with no gene match: 13. CDR3 DNA: TGCGCCAGCCACCCCCGGACTAGCGGGAGGGTGACGACCTACGAGCAGTACTTC. It yields the protein CASHPRTSGRVTTYEQYF.

The CDR3 protein is CSAKHPGRLSNEKLFF. CDR3 sequence (DNA): TGCAGTGCTAAACATCCCGGACGGCTTTCTAATGAAAAACTGTTTTTT. The chain joins TRBV20-1 to TRBJ1-4, with unresolved D. The CDR3 consists of 16 residues. With 4 bases removed from V and 3 bases from J, the gap between germline ends came to 18 bases. Germline loops: CDR1 DFQATT, CDR2 SNEGSKA (reference sequence).

The rearrangement uses TRBV20-1 and TRBJ1-2; D is ambiguous. The CDR3 runs 16 residues. Germline lookup yields CDR1 DFQATT and CDR2 SNEGSKA (reference sequence). Trimming shortened V by 3 bases and J by 4 bases, and 21 bases separated the two germline ends. CDR3 nucleotide sequence: TGCAGTGCTAGCGACTCCGGAACGGGTCAGACCTATGGCTACACCTTC. Translated, it gives CSASDSGTGQTYGYTF.

This clonotype was counted a few times. The gene calls are TRBV5-1 and TRBJ2-3, with D possibly matching TRBD1 (5 bases). V lost 5 bases to trimming and J lost 0 bases, with 13 bases between them. The CDR3 is made up of 15 amino acids. Germline CDR1 SGHRS, CDR2 YFSETQ. As DNA, the CDR3 is TGCGCCAGCAGGATACAGGAGACTAGCACAGATACGCAGTATTTT. Amino acid sequence: CASRIQETSTDTQYF.

This chain's CDR3 is CASSLVSGGLTDTQYF. In DNA form, the CDR3 reads TGTGCCAGCAGCTTAGTGTCGGGCGGGCTAACAGATACGCAGTATTTT. The chain carries TRBV7-8 and TRBJ2-3; D might be TRBD2 (5 bases). The CDR3 has 16 residues. Germline CDR1 is SGHVS and CDR2 is FQNEAQ. V lost 1 base and J 3 bases, leaving 14 bases between the germline ends.

This clonotype has more than one count but fewer than ten. The rearrangement uses TRBV30 and TRBJ2-3; D is uncertain. The germline gives CDR1 GTSNPN, CDR2 SVGIG (reference sequence). The CDR3 is 12 amino acids. V gave up 0 bases and J gave up 5 bases, with 6 bases separating them. The CDR3 is CAWSVTEDTQYF. CDR3 bases: TGTGCCTGGAGTGTGACGGAAGATACGCAGTATTTT.

The rearrangement joins TRBV20-1 to TRBJ1-6; 7 bases are shared with TRBD1. The V gene's germline CDR1 is DFQATT and CDR2 SNEGSKA (reference sequence). The V and J ends lost 0 bases and 9 bases, in that order; junction bases with no gene match: 5. The CDR3 is made up of 14 amino acids. CDR3 coding DNA: TGCAGTGCTAGAGAAACAGGGGCCACTTCACCCCTCCACTTT. Its translation is CSARETGATSPLHF.

In its sample, this clonotype was seen a few times. The chain links TRBV4-3 to TRBJ2-1; no clear D gene. CDR1 is LGHNA and CDR2 is YSLEER in the germline V gene. The CDR3 totals 14 residues. Trimming shortened V by 2 bases and J by 1 base, and 6 bases separated the two germline ends. For the CDR3, the DNA is TGCGCCAGCAGCCAACACAAGTCCTACAATGAGCAGTTCTTC. This translates into CASSQHKSYNEQFF.

This clonotype has a handful of counts. J is TRBJ2-3 and V is TRBV4-1; 8 positions match TRBD1. V dropped 1 base and J dropped 3; count of bases not matched to a gene: 3. Germline CDR1 MGHRA, CDR2 YSYEKL. This CDR3 is 15 amino acids long. CDR3 sequence (DNA): TGCGCCAGCAGCCAAGGACAGGGGCTTACAGATACGCAGTATTTT. It yields the protein CASSQGQGLTDTQYF.

V is TRBV6-2 or TRBV6-3 and J is TRBJ2-5; TRBD1 agrees at 7 bases. The CDR3 has 15 amino acids. Looked up from germline, CDR1 is MNHEY and CDR2 is SVGEGT. Trimming at V came to 3 bases and at J to 5 bases, leaving 9 bases not matched to a gene. CDR3 protein: CASSYLGQAWETQYF. The CDR3 DNA follows: TGTGCCAGCAGTTATCTAGGACAGGCGTGGGAGACCCAGTACTTC.

CDR3 nucleotide sequence: TGCGCCAGCAGCGGGCAAGCGGGAGTGGTTAACGAGCAGTACTTC. Translating it yields CASSGQAGVVNEQYF. V is TRBV5-1 and J is TRBJ2-5; the match to TRBD2 covers 8 bases. Judging by the DNA end, TRBJ2-7 fits better; the J call may be wrong. Germline lookup yields CDR1 SGHRS and CDR2 YFSETQ. This CDR3 contains 15 residues.

This clonotype was counted many times. The chain links TRBV27 to TRBJ2-5; 7 nucleotides line up with TRBD1. The V and J ends lost 5 bases and 4 bases, in that order; junction bases with no gene match: 7. Germline V lookup: CDR1 MNHEY, CDR2 SMNVEV (reference sequence). This CDR3 is 14 amino acids long. CDR3 DNA: TGTGCCAGCAGTCCCTGGACAGGTGGAGAGACCCAGTACTTC. Its translation: CASSPWTGGETQYF.

The V gene is TRBV21-1, the J gene TRBJ2-7; the DNA was not compared with TRBD1, the D call given in the table. TRBV21-1 is flagged as a pseudogene. The CDR3 is 19 amino acids. The DNA for the CDR3 is TGTGCCAGCAGCACGAGGAATCAACGGGGGACCATGAGATCCGACGAGCAGTACTTC. This gives the protein CASSTRNQRGTMRSDEQYF.